This T cell receptor (beta chain) was observed in a study of blood T cell repertoires in COVID-19. In the study overall: Sources were T cells, B-cell-depleted T cells, or PBMCs; the material itself was cDNA or gDNA.

Profiled with immunoSEQ multiplex PCR; TCRdb holds only in-frame clones, not every one. The sample includes roughly 74,000 clones, around nine tenths of them seen just once. The germline V gene encodes CDR1 ENHRY and CDR2 SYGVKD. V lost 6 bases and J lost 5, with 16 bases in between. There are 14 residues in the CDR3. The TCR sequence derives from a woman aged 45-59 years with acute COVID-19. The material sequenced was PBMCs or T cells enriched from blood (not recorded which). The gene calls are TRBV10-3 and TRBJ1-1; D might be TRBD1 (5 bases). This CDR3 is CAIRGGRAATEAFF. The CDR3 DNA sequence: TGTGCCATCAGGGGTGGCAGGGCAGCGACTGAAGCTTTCTTT.